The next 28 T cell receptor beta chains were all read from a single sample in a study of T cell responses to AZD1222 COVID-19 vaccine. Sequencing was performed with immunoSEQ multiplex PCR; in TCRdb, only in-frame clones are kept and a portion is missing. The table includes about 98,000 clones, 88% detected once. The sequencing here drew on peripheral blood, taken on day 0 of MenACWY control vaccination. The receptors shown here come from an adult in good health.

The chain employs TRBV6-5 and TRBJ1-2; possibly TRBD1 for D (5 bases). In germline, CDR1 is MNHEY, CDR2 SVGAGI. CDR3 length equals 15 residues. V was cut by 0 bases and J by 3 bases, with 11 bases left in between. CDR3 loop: CASSYSRGADYGYTF. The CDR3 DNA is TGTGCCAGCAGTTACTCTCGGGGCGCGGACTATGGCTACACCTTC.

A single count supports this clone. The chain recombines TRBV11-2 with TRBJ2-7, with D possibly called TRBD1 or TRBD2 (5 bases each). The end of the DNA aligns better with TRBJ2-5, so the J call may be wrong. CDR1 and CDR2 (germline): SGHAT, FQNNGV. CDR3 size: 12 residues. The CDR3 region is CASSPVGQTQYF. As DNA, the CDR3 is TGTGCCAGCAGCCCAGTGGGACAGACCCAGTACTTC.

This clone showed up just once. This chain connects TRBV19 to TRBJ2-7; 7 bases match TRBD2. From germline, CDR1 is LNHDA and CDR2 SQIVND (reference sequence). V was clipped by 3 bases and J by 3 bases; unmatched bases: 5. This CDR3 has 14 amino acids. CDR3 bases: TGTGCCAGTAGTATCGGGACTACCAACTACGAGCAGTACTTC. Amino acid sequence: CASSIGTTNYEQYF.

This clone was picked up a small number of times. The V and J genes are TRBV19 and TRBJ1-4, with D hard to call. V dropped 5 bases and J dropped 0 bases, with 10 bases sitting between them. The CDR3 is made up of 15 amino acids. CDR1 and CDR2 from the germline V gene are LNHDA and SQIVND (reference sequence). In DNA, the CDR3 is TGTGCCAGTAGTCCCCAAGATGCAACTAATGAAAAACTGTTTTTT. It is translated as CASSPQDATNEKLFF.

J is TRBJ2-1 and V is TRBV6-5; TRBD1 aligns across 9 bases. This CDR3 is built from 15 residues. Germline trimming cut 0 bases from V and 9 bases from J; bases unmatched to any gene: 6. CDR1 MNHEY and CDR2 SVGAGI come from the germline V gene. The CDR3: CASSYSRQGVREQFF. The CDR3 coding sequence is TGTGCCAGCAGTTACTCGAGACAGGGGGTGCGTGAGCAGTTCTTC.

CDR3 residues: CASNGGSYGYTF. Here the CDR3 DNA reads TGTGCTTCTAATGGGGGGTCCTATGGCTACACCTTC. The chain uses TRBV9 and TRBJ1-2; TRBD1 is a possible D gene (5 bases). This CDR3 comprises 12 residues. Per the germline V gene, CDR1 is SGDLS and CDR2 is YYNGEE. The full variable domain, in which reference TRBV9 and TRBJ1-2 provide the parts outside the CDR3, is DSGVTQTPKHLITATGQRVTLRCSPRSGDLSVYWYQQSLDQGLQFLIQYYNGEERAKGNILERFSAQQFPDLHSELNLSSLELGDSALYFCASNGGSYGYTFGSGTRLTVV.

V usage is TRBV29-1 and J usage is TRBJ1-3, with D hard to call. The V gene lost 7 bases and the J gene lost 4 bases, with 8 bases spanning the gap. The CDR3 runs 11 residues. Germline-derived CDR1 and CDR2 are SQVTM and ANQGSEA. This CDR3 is CSAARGNTIYF. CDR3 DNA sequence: TGCAGCGCGGCGCGAGGAAACACCATATATTTT.

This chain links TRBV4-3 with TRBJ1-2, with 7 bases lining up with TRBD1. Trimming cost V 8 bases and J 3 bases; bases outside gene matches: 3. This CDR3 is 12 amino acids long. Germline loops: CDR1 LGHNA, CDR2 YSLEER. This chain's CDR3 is CASGRGDYGYTF. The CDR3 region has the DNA TGCGCCAGCGGCAGGGGGGACTATGGCTACACCTTC.

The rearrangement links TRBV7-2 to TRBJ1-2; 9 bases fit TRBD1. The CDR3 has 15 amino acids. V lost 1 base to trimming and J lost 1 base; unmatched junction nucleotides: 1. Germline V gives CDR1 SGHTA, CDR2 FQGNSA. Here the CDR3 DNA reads TGTGCCAGCAGCTTAGGGACAGGGGTTAACTATGGCTACACCTTC. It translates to CASSLGTGVNYGYTF. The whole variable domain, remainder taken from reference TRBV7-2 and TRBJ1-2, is GAGVSQSPSNKVTEKGKDVELRCDPISGHTALYWYRQSLGQGLEFLIYFQGNSAPDKSGLPSDRFSAERTGGSVSTLTIQRTQQEDSAVYLCASSLGTGVNYGYTFGSGTRLTVV.

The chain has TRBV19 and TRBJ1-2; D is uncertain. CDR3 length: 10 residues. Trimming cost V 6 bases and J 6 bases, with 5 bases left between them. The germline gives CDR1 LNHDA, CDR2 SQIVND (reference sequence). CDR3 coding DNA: TGTGCCAGTAGGCGCGATGGCTACACCTTC. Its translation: CASRRDGYTF.

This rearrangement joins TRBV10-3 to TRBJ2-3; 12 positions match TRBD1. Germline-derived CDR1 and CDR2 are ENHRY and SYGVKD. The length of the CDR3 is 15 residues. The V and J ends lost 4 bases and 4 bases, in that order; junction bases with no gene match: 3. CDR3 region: CAISVGTGGADTQYF. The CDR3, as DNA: TGTGCCATCAGTGTAGGGACAGGGGGCGCAGATACGCAGTATTTT.

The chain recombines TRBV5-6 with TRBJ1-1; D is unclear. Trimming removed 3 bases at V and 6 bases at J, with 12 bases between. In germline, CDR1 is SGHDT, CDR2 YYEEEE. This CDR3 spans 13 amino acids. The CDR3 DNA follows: TGTGCCAGCAGCTCCTTCAGACAAGCTGAAGCTTTCTTT. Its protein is CASSSFRQAEAFF.

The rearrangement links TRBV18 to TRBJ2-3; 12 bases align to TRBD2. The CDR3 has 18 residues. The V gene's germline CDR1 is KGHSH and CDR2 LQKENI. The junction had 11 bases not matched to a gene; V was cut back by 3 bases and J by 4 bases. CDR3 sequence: CASSPAGTSGPGADTQYF. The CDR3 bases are TGTGCCAGCTCACCCGCCGGGACTAGCGGGCCAGGGGCAGATACGCAGTATTTT.

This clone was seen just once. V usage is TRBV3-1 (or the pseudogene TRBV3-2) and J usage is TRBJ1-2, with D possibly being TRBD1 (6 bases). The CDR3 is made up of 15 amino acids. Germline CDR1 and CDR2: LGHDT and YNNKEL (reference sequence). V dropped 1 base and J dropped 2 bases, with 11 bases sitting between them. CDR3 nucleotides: TGTGCCAGCAGCCAAGTGCCAGGGGCAAACTATGGCTACACCTTC. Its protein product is CASSQVPGANYGYTF.

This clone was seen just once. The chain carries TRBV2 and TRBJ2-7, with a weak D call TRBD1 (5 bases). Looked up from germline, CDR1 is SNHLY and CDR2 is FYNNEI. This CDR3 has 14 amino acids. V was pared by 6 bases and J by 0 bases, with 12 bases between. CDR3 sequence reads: CASRAAGLSYEQYF. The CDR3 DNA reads TGTGCCAGCAGGGCCGCAGGGCTCTCCTACGAGCAGTACTTC.

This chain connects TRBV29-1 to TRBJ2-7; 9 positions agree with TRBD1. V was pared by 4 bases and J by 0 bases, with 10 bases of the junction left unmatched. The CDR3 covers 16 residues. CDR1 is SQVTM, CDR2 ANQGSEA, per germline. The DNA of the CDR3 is TGCAGCGTTGGGGGACAGGGTACCACAAGCTCCTACGAGCAGTACTTC. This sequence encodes CSVGGQGTTSSYEQYF.

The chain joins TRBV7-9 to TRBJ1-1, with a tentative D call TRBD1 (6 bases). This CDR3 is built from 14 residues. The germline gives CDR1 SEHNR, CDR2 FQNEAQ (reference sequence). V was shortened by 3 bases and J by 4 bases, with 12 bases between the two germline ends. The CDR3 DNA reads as TGTGCCAGCAGCTTCCTACAGGGAAGCACTGAAGCTTTCTTT. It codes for CASSFLQGSTEAFF.

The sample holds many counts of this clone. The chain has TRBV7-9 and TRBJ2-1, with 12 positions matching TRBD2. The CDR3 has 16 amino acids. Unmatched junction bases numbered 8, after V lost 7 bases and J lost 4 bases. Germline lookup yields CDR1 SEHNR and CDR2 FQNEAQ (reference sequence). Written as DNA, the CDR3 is TGTGCCAGCACCCACCTAGGACTAGCGGGGTACAATGAGCAGTTCTTC. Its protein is CASTHLGLAGYNEQFF.

CDR3 residues: CASSSTDGKTLKPQHF. Written as DNA, the CDR3 is TGTGCCAGTAGTTCAACCGACGGGAAAACTTTGAAGCCCCAGCATTTT. This chain connects TRBV19 to TRBJ1-5, with D hard to call. The V gene's germline CDR1 is LNHDA and CDR2 SQIVND (reference sequence). V shed 5 bases and J shed 8 bases, with 22 bases lying between them. This CDR3 has 16 residues.

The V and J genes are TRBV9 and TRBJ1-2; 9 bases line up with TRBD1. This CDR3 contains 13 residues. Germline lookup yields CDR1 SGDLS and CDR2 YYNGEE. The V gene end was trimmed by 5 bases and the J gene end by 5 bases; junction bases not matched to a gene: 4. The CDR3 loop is CASRTTGGYGYTF. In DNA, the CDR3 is TGTGCCAGCAGAACGACAGGGGGTTATGGCTACACCTTC.

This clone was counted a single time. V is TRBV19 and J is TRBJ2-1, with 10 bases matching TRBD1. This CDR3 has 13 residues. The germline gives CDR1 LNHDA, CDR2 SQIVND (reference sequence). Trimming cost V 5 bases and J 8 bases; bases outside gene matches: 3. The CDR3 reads CASSLGQGDEQFF. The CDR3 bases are TGTGCCAGTAGTCTCGGACAGGGGGATGAGCAGTTCTTC.

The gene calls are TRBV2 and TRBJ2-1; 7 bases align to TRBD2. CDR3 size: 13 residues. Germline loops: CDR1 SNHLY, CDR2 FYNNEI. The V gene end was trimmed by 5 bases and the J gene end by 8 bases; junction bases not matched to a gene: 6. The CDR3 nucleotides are TGTGCCAGCAGTTGGACTAGTACCTATGAGCAGTTCTTC. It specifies CASSWTSTYEQFF.

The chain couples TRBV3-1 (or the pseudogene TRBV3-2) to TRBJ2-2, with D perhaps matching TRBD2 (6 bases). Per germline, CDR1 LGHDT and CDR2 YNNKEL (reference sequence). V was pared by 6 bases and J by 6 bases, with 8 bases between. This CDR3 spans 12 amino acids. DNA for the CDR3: TGTGCCAGCAGGCGGGGATCCGGGGAGCTGTTTTTT. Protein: CASRRGSGELFF.

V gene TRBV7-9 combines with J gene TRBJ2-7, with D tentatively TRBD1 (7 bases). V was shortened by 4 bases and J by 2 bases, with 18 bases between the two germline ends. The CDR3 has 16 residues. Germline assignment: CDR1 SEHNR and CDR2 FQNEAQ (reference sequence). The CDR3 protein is CASSSTRQGGPYEQYF. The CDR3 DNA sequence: TGTGCCAGCAGCTCGACCAGACAGGGAGGCCCCTACGAGCAGTACTTC.

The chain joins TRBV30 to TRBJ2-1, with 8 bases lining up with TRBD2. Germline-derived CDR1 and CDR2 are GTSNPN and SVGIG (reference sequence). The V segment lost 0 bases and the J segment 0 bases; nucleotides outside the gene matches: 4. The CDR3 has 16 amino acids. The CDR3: CAWSVLSGDSYNEQFF. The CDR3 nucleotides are TGTGCCTGGAGTGTACTTAGCGGGGACTCCTACAATGAGCAGTTCTTC.

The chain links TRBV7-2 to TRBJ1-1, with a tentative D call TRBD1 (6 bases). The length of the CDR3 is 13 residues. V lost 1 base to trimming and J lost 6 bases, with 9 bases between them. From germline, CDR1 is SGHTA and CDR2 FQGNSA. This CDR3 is CASSLGGRAEAFF. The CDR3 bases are TGTGCCAGCAGCTTAGGGGGGCGAGCTGAAGCTTTCTTT.

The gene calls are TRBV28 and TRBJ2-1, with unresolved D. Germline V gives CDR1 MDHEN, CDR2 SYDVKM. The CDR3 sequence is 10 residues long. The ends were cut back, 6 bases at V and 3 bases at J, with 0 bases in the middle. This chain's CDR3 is CASSYNEQFF. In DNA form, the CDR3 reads TGTGCCAGCAGCTACAATGAGCAGTTCTTC.

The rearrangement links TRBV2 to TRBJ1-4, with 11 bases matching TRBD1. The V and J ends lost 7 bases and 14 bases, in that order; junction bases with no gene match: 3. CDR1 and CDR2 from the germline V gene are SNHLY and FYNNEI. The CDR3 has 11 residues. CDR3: CASTRDRGLFF. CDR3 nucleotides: TGTGCCAGCACGAGGGACAGGGGGCTGTTTTTT.